This TCR beta chain was observed in a study of blood T cell repertoires in COVID-19. About the research overall: Acute and convalescent COVID-19 specimens originated in the United States, Italy and Spain. PBMCs, B-cell-depleted T cells, or T cells were the source of the cDNA or gDNA that made up the material.

Regarding this clone: Distinct nucleotide sequences in the sample also encode this CDR3.

How the authors handled the data: Nucleated cell counts were estimated from reference gene primer amplification. Clones were read by immunoSEQ multiplex PCR, and TCRdb kept only the in-frame ones, dropping some. The V and J calls and clone size come from that table; D and trimming were worked out from the DNA. The sample includes 200,000 to 300,000 clones, approximately 86% of them seen just once. V was pared by 3 bases and J by 4 bases, with 4 bases between. This CDR3 is built from 11 residues. Germline assignment: CDR1 GTSNPN and CDR2 SVGIG (reference sequence). The TCR comes from a human donor in a cohort sampled during active COVID-19. Input material: peripheral blood. The chain recombines TRBV30 with TRBJ2-1; D ambiguous. CDR3 residues: CAWSRYNEQFF. CDR3 nucleotides: TGTGCCTGGAGCAGGTACAATGAGCAGTTCTTC.